A selection of T cell receptor beta chains follows, all from one sample in a study of tumour-infiltrating T cells in Burkitt lymphoma. Only in-frame clones appear in the TCRdb table, and some are missing; sequencing was by immunoSEQ multiplex PCR. The sample contains roughly 5,100 clones, about 16% of which appear only once. Sequencing input: tumor tissue. The receptors originated from a human donor with diffuse large B-cell lymphoma. The conserved cysteine and the conserved F or W are not part of the CDR3 here. Each record gives: V gene, J gene, D gene, CDR3 protein. A D gene is named only where the DNA matches it firmly.

v_call: TRBV5-1
j_call: TRBJ1-1
d_call: .
cdr3_aa: ASSPGNTEAF

v_call: TRBV6-1
j_call: TRBJ2-2
d_call: TRBD1
cdr3_aa: ASRAGTVNTGELF

v_call: TRBV4-2
j_call: TRBJ2-5
d_call: TRBD2
cdr3_aa: ASSQSGTSGSLPAQY

v_call: TRBV5-1
j_call: TRBJ2-3
d_call: TRBD2
cdr3_aa: ASSLSGRADTQY

v_call: TRBV2
j_call: TRBJ1-3
d_call: .
cdr3_aa: ASSESQGIGNTIY

v_call: TRBV2
j_call: TRBJ1-1
d_call: .
cdr3_aa: ASRADRPTEAF

v_call: TRBV7-8
j_call: TRBJ1-1
d_call: .
cdr3_aa: ASSLIETNTEAF

v_call: TRBV28
j_call: TRBJ2-3
d_call: .
cdr3_aa: ASSPLGLDTQY

v_call: TRBV27
j_call: TRBJ1-5
d_call: TRBD1
cdr3_aa: ASSRDRPTDYGNQPQH

v_call: TRBV18
j_call: TRBJ2-3
d_call: TRBD2
cdr3_aa: ASSPRVSGSSDTQY

v_call: TRBV18
j_call: TRBJ1-2
d_call: .
cdr3_aa: ASSPSGSSYGYT

v_call: TRBV5-1
j_call: TRBJ2-7
d_call: TRBD1
cdr3_aa: ASSWGKGQETYEQY